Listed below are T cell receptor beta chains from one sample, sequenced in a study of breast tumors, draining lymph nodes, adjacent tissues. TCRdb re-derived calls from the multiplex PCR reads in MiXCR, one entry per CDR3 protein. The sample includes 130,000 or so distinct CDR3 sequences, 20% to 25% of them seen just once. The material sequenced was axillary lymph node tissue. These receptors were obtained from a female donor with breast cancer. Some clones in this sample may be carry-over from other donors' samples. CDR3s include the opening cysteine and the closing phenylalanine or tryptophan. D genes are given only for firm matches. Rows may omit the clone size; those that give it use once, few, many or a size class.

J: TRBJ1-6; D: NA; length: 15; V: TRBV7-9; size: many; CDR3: CASSLGTGFGSPLHF; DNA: TGTGCCAGCAGCTTAGGCACAGGGTTTGGTTCACCCCTCCACTTT
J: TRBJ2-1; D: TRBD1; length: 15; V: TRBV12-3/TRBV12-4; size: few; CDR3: CASSPDRGRWNEQFF; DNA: TGTGCCAGCAGCCCCGACAGGGGGCGCTGGAATGAGCAGTTCTTC
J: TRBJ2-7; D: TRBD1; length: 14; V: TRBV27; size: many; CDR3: CASRPDRVLREQYF; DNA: TGTGCCAGCAGGCCGGACAGGGTCCTGCGCGAGCAGTACTTC
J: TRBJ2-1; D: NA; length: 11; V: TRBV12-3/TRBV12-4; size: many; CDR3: CASSLLDEQFF; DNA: TGTGCCAGCAGTTTATTAGATGAGCAGTTCTTC
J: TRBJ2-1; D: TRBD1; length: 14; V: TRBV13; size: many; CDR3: CASSQGVRVNEQFF; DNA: TGTGCCAGCAGCCAGGGGGTGCGAGTCAATGAGCAGTTCTTC
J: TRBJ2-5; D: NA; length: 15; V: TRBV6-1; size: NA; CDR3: CASSRNPTPEGTQYF; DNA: TGTGCCAGCAGCCGAAATCCCACGCCCGAGGGGACCCAGTACTTC
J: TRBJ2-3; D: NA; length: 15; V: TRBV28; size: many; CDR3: CASSRAEASTDTQYF; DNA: TGTGCCAGCAGTCGAGCGGAGGCTAGCACAGATACGCAGTATTTT
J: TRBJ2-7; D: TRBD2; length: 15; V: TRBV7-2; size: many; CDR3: CASSLLAGGPYEQYF; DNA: TGTGCCAGCAGCTTACTAGCGGGAGGGCCCTACGAGCAGTACTTC
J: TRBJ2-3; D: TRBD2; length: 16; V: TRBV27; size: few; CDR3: CASSRITSGRPDTQYF; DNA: TGTGCCAGCAGCCGAATCACTAGCGGGAGGCCCGATACGCAGTATTTT
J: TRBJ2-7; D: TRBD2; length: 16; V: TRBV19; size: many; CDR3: CASSMSGGSLPYEQYF; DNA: TGTGCCAGTAGTATGTCGGGCGGGAGCCTCCCCTACGAGCAGTACTTC
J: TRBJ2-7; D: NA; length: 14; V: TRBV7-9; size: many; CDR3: CASSYQLPPYEQYF; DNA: TGTGCCAGCAGCTACCAGCTCCCCCCCTACGAGCAGTACTTC
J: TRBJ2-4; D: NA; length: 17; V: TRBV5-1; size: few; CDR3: CASSLAPGGEAKNIQYF; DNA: TGCGCCAGCAGCTTGGCCCCCGGGGGTGAAGCCAAAAACATTCAGTACTTC
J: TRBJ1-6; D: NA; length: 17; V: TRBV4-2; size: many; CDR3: CASSQELASLVRSPLHF; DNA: TGTGCCAGCAGCCAAGAATTGGCCTCCCTAGTCCGTTCACCCCTCCACTTT
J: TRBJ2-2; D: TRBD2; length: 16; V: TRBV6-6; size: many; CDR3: CASSLLDPSGRGELFF; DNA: TGTGCCAGCAGTTTACTCGATCCTAGCGGGAGAGGGGAGCTGTTTTTT
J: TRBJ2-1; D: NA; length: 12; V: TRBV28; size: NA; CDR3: CASSLAYNEQLF; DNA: TGTGCCAGCAGTTTGGCCTACAATGAGCAGCTCTTC
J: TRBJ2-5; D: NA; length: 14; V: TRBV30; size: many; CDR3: CAWSLWRRQETQYF; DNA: TGTGCCTGGAGTCTGTGGCGGAGACAAGAGACCCAGTACTTC